This T cell receptor (beta chain) is drawn from a study of T cells after yellow fever vaccination. The wider study: It was SMART-Seq v4 Ultra Low Input that prepared the fractions with low cell numbers.

Trimming took off 1 base at V and 1 base at J, with 11 bases between the two ends. Germline values: CDR1 SGHRS, CDR2 YFSETQ. The CDR3 covers 15 residues. The authors made TCR cDNA by 5'RACE template switching, adding a universal primer site and UMIs. In TCRdb, the 5' RACE reads were re-called with MiXCR into one record per CDR3 protein. The table records hundreds of thousands of distinct CDR3 sequences, about 3.5% of them present only once. This clonotype was observed a few times. Antigen: not known. Study-level results: Clonotypes shared by both compartments, CD4 and CD8, made up a small share. The secondary response was weaker but peaked faster, day 5 versus 15.

The TCR sequence derives from a man aged 18 to 35 who received the YFV17D yellow fever vaccine. Sequencing was performed on PBMCs, taken on the day of the yellow fever booster vaccination. This chain uses TRBV5-1 with TRBJ1-2; D is perhaps TRBD1 (6 bases). In nucleotides, the CDR3 is TGCGCCAGCAGCTTGACCGGACAGTTTAACTATGGCTACACCTTC. Its translation is CASSLTGQFNYGYTF.